The clone carrying this T cell receptor (beta chain) appeared a few times. The antigen is not known. Unique molecular identifiers tagged individual cDNA molecules. Via MiXCR, TCRdb re-called the 5' RACE reads, giving one row per CDR3 protein. The profile covers about 62,000 distinct CDR3 sequences, with 8.5% to 9.5% appearing a single time and less than 1.5% taken by the ten largest. The data originate from a study of early T cells in non-severe SARS-CoV-2 infection. Overall study context: Chains were not paired, and sequencing was done on bulk RNA from unsorted whole blood. Findings and limits, study-wide: VDJdb matching favored anti-spike CD8 responses, missing private and CD4 specificities.

V shed 3 bases and J shed 4 bases, with 7 bases lying between them. This CDR3 contains 12 residues. The germline gives CDR1 DFQATT, CDR2 SNEGSKA (reference sequence). The chain recombines TRBV20-1 with TRBJ1-5; D not resolved. The specimen sequenced was whole blood. The source is an adult who was a healthcare worker with PCR-confirmed SARS-CoV-2 infection or an uninfected control (not recorded which). CDR3 loop: CSASRRNQPQHF. In nucleotides, the CDR3 is TGCAGTGCTAGTAGACGGAATCAGCCCCAGCATTTT.